The 22 T cell receptor beta chains presented below share a single source sample, sequenced in a study of yellow fever vaccine responses in identical twins. TCRdb redid the calling of the RT-PCR reads with MiXCR, one entry per CDR3 protein. The sample includes several thousand distinct CDR3 sequences, about two thirds of them seen just once. The specimen was T cells from blood (PBMCs), unsorted or a sorted subset (not recorded which), collected before or after yellow fever vaccination (not recorded which). The receptor set was obtained from a woman under 30 who received the yellow fever vaccine.

The CDR3 protein is CASSLGSGVKYEQYF. The CDR3, as DNA: TGTGCCAGCAGTTTAGGTAGCGGGGTGAAATACGAGCAGTACTTC. This chain joins TRBV12-3 or TRBV12-4 and TRBJ2-7; 8 bases match TRBD2. J lost 4 bases, V lost 1 base, and 6 bases had no gene match. This CDR3 comprises 15 residues.

The rearrangement links TRBV6-1 to TRBJ2-1; 7 bases fit TRBD1. Germline CDR1 MNHNS, CDR2 SASEGT. V was pared by 5 bases and J by 7 bases, with 11 bases of the junction left unmatched. The CDR3 runs to 15 residues. The CDR3 DNA reads TGTGCCAGCAGTCGGCAGGGGGAGACAAGTAATGAGCAGTTCTTC. Translated, it gives CASSRQGETSNEQFF.

This rearrangement joins TRBV19 to TRBJ2-2; D uncertain. The CDR3 spans 13 residues. Germline CDR1 LNHDA, CDR2 SQIVND (reference sequence). Trimming took off 5 bases at V and 6 bases at J, with 10 bases between the two ends. CDR3 residues: CASSPMKSGELFF. The DNA for the CDR3 is TGTGCCAGTAGTCCGATGAAATCCGGGGAGCTGTTTTTT.

This clonotype turned up a few times. The chain has TRBV6-5 and TRBJ2-5; 10 bases are shared with TRBD2. Germline loops: CDR1 MNHEY, CDR2 SVGAGI. The V segment lost 7 bases and the J segment 1 base; nucleotides outside the gene matches: 9. The CDR3 is 16 residues long. In DNA form, the CDR3 reads TGTGCCAGCACTCGCCCTAGCGGGAGTCCCCAAGAGACCCAGTACTTC. Encoded protein: CASTRPSGSPQETQYF.

The V and J genes are TRBV11-3 and TRBJ2-1, with TRBD2 as a possible D gene (5 bases). CDR1 and CDR2 (germline): SGHNT, YENEEA. The CDR3 has 14 residues. Trimming took 4 bases from V and 4 from J, leaving 11 bases between them. CDR3: CASSSRTGYNEQFF. DNA of the CDR3: TGTGCCAGCAGCTCGAGGACGGGGTACAATGAGCAGTTCTTC.

This clonotype occurred a few times. The chain has TRBV6-2 or TRBV6-3 and TRBJ1-1, with 12 bases lining up with TRBD1. V gave up 2 bases and J gave up 2 bases; unmatched junction bases: 12. The CDR3 is made up of 19 amino acids. Germline CDR1 reads MNHEY; CDR2 reads SVGEGT. CDR3 in amino acids: CASSYRSGTGGYGNTEAFF. CDR3 DNA sequence: TGTGCCAGCAGTTACCGATCCGGGACAGGGGGCTACGGAAACACTGAAGCTTTCTTT.

This clonotype has a handful of counts. The chain joins TRBV7-9 to TRBJ2-5; D uncertain. The ends were cut back, 3 bases at V and 4 bases at J, with 3 bases in the middle. Germline V gene lookup returns CDR1 SEHNR and CDR2 FQNEAQ (reference sequence). The CDR3 spans 11 residues. The CDR3 DNA reads TGTGCCAGCAGCTTTGGAGAGACCCAGTACTTC. Its protein is CASSFGETQYF.

This clonotype was seen only a few times. V gene TRBV29-1 combines with J gene TRBJ2-7; 15 bases fit TRBD2. Germline trimming cut 7 bases from V and 6 bases from J; bases unmatched to any gene: 4. This CDR3 is 13 amino acids long. Germline V gene data show CDR1 as SQVTM and CDR2 as ANQGSEA. CDR3 bases: TGCAGCGCAGGACTAGCGGGAGGGGTCGAGCAGTACTTC. The encoded protein is CSAGLAGGVEQYF.

The J gene is TRBJ2-7, the V gene TRBV10-1, with 8 bases lining up with TRBD1. The CDR3 runs 13 residues. CDR1 is WNHNN, CDR2 SYGVQD, per germline (reference sequence). The V and J ends lost 7 bases and 4 bases, in that order; junction bases with no gene match: 6. The DNA for the CDR3 is TGCGCCAGCAAGGGAACAGGGGGTTACGAGCAGTACTTC. This gives the protein CASKGTGGYEQYF.

This clonotype was counted a few times. The CDR3 loop reads CATSDGRDTGELFF. CDR3 coding DNA: TGTGCCACCAGTGATGGCAGGGATACCGGGGAGCTGTTTTTT. V is TRBV24-1 and J is TRBJ2-2, with D possibly TRBD1 on 5 matching bases. Germline loops: CDR1 KGHDR, CDR2 SFDVKD. The V end lost 3 bases, the J end lost 5 bases, and 9 bases lay between the germline ends. There are 14 residues in the CDR3.

The chain recombines TRBV19 with TRBJ2-3; unclear D gene. The CDR3 has 12 amino acids. Germline CDR1 is LNHDA and CDR2 is SQIVND (reference sequence). V lost 1 base and J 5 bases, leaving 4 bases between the germline ends. The CDR3 DNA reads TGTGCCAGTAGTATAGTCGGAGATACGCAGTATTTT. This codes for CASSIVGDTQYF. Variable domain in full (rest from reference TRBV19 and TRBJ2-3): DGGITQSPKYLFRKEGQNVTLSCEQNLNHDAMYWYRQDPGQGLRLIYYSQIVNDFQKGDIAEGYSVSREKKESFPLTVTSAQKNPTAFYLCASSIVGDTQYFGPGTRLTVL.

The chain recombines TRBV6-2 or TRBV6-3 with TRBJ2-1, with 8 bases fitting TRBD2. CDR3 length: 15 residues. CDR1 and CDR2 (germline): MNHEY, SVGEGT. Germline trimming cut 2 bases from V and 2 bases from J; bases unmatched to any gene: 2. CDR3 sequence reads: CASSYVAGPYNEQFF. CDR3 sequence (DNA): TGTGCCAGCAGTTACGTAGCGGGGCCCTACAATGAGCAGTTCTTC.

The V gene is TRBV9, the J gene TRBJ2-1; TRBD2 agrees at 8 bases. This CDR3 is 16 amino acids long. The ends lost 3 bases at V and 4 bases at J; junction bases unmatched: 9. CDR1 and CDR2 from the germline V gene are SGDLS and YYNGEE. The CDR3, as DNA: TGTGCCAGCAGCGCCGGGACTAGTGTGGCTTACAATGAGCAGTTCTTC. Translating it yields CASSAGTSVAYNEQFF.

This chain links TRBV11-1 with TRBJ2-7; no firm D call. The CDR3 sequence is 14 residues long. Germline CDR1 and CDR2: SGHAT and FQDESV (reference sequence). The V end was cut by 3 bases, the J end by 3 bases, with 12 bases between. The CDR3 protein is CASSFSSGNYEQYF. The CDR3 DNA reads as TGTGCCAGCAGCTTTTCATCAGGTAACTACGAGCAGTACTTC.

The J gene is TRBJ2-1, the V gene TRBV29-1, with D tentatively TRBD2 (5 bases). The germline CDR1 and CDR2 sequences are SQVTM and ANQGSEA. V lost 4 bases to trimming and J lost 4 bases, with 8 bases between them. The CDR3 sequence is 12 residues long. The chain's CDR3 is CSVGTGYNEQFF. The CDR3 DNA follows: TGCAGCGTTGGGACGGGGTACAATGAGCAGTTCTTC.

This rearrangement joins TRBV6-1 to TRBJ2-7, with D possibly called TRBD1 or TRBD2 (5 bases each). Between the trimmed V and J ends, which lost 6 bases and 5 bases, there was a span of 17 bases. The germline V gene encodes CDR1 MNHNS and CDR2 SASEGT. This CDR3 spans 14 amino acids. This CDR3 reads CASSAIGTIDEQYF. The CDR3 DNA sequence: TGTGCCAGCAGCGCTATCGGGACCATCGACGAGCAGTACTTC.

The chain is built from TRBV15 and TRBJ2-7; D gene ambiguous. The CDR3 loop spans 13 amino acids. V lost 2 bases and J lost 0, with 5 bases in between. Germline V gene sequence: CDR1 LNHNV, CDR2 YYDKDF (reference sequence). CDR3 sequence: CATSRSVSYEQYF. CDR3 DNA: TGTGCCACCAGCAGATCGGTCTCCTACGAGCAGTACTTC.

The chain uses TRBV6-5 and TRBJ2-1, with D unclear. CDR1 MNHEY and CDR2 SVGAGI come from the germline V gene. This CDR3 region has 15 residues. V was shortened by 2 bases and J by 6 bases, with 14 bases between the two germline ends. CDR3 residues: CASSYALDSGNEQFF. The CDR3 DNA is TGTGCCAGCAGTTACGCGCTAGATTCGGGCAATGAGCAGTTCTTC.

V and J are TRBV20-1 and TRBJ1-2, with D unclear. The CDR3 totals 14 residues. V was clipped by 5 bases and J by 0 bases, with 13 bases between them. Germline assignment: CDR1 DFQATT and CDR2 SNEGSKA (reference sequence). CDR3 sequence: CSADNTDTNYGYTF. CDR3 coding DNA: TGCAGTGCTGATAACACTGATACTAACTATGGCTACACCTTC.

The gene calls are TRBV29-1 and TRBJ1-1; the D is unclear. V lost 6 bases and J lost 3, with 11 bases in between. The germline CDR1 and CDR2 sequences are SQVTM and ANQGSEA. This CDR3 spans 12 amino acids. The CDR3 is CSVAAGYTEAFF. CDR3 DNA: TGCAGCGTAGCCGCGGGGTACACTGAAGCTTTCTTT.

This clonotype was found once. J is TRBJ1-5 and V is TRBV20-1; D gene unclear. With 3 bases removed from V and 5 bases from J, the gap between germline ends came to 14 bases. Germline V gene lookup returns CDR1 DFQATT and CDR2 SNEGSKA (reference sequence). This CDR3 has 14 residues. Here the CDR3 reads CSARFLDLDQPQHF. The CDR3 nucleotides read TGCAGTGCTAGGTTTTTGGACCTAGATCAGCCCCAGCATTTT.

This rearrangement joins TRBV11-3 to TRBJ1-1; weak D call: TRBD1 (6 bases). Germline-derived CDR1 and CDR2 are SGHNT and YENEEA. V was cut by 1 base and J by 4 bases, with 10 bases left in between. The CDR3 is made up of 14 amino acids. The CDR3 DNA reads TGTGCCAGCAGCTTAGCCCCAGGGGTCACTGAAGCTTTCTTT. Its protein product is CASSLAPGVTEAFF.